This paragraph covers one T cell receptor (beta chain) sequence. This clone was observed a few times. Its antigen remains undetermined. Qualities for individual bases were not recorded, and no much larger clone is one base off. The germline V gene yields LGHNA for CDR1 and YNFKEQ for CDR2. From cysteine to phenylalanine, the CDR3 is 15 amino acids long. Of all the DNA, just the CDR3 is kept, 45 bases in frame from base 1. V was cut back by 3 bases and J by 0 bases, leaving a gap of 6 bases between them. The entry originates in a study of blood T cell repertoires in COVID-19 (dated by TCRdb to 2020 to 2022). For the study in its entirety: Samples covering the acute and convalescent phases of COVID-19 were provided by collaborators in the United States, Italy and Spain. The prospective study material was composed of cDNA or gDNA derived from T cells, B-cell-depleted T cells, or PBMCs. Deeply sampled blood TCRbeta repertoires from subjects exposed to, actively infected with, or recovered from COVID-19 were included in the dataset. The repertoires were made available in a free public database intended to serve as a resource for research on the immune response to SARS-CoV-2. Samples were obtained from the ongoing ImmuneRACE study (first 160 participants) and from 1,254 subjects provided by 6 global collaborators. Nearly every sample came with metadata listing a de-identified subject ID, COVID-19 status, age in years and sex. Where HLA class I and class II types were available, the types were taken from metadata supplied by the sample provider, not from assay-based typing. What the research found in general, with its limitations: The amount of clinical and demographic metadata varied by source and participant and was provided uncurated.

TCRbeta CDR3 regions were amplified from genomic DNA using the immunoSEQ Assay, a bias-controlled multiplex PCR. The study's processing was this. The number of nucleated cells in each sample was estimated by amplification of reference gene primers within the assay. Sequence reads were collapsed and filtered to measure the absolute abundance of every unique TCRbeta CDR3 rearrangement. Productive Simpson clonality was computed per sample as the square root of Simpson's diversity index over productive rearrangements. This immuneACCESS table, as held by TCRdb, lists in-frame sequences with V and J called but not all clones. Of the missing ones, under half trace to an unresolved V gene in checked studies; the others have no known cause. Clonal size and the V and J genes are those of that table, whereas D and trimming came from the DNA. The sample records about 94,000 clones, just over 85% of which are singletons. The ten largest clones capture roughly 13% of the sample.

The collaborating institutions used their own protocols to collect whole blood in K2EDTA tubes. For TCRbeta analysis, collaborator samples were shipped as frozen whole blood, as isolated PBMCs, or as DNA extracted from either sample type. The sample was peripheral blood. The sequence is built from TRBV4-2 and TRBJ2-6, with no confidently assigned D gene. This TCR was recovered from a woman aged 55-70 years in a cohort sampled during active or convalescent COVID-19. Read as DNA, the sequence is TGTGCCAGCAGCCAGTCCAACTCTGGGGCCAACGTCCTGACTTTC. Its protein product is CASSQSNSGANVLTF.